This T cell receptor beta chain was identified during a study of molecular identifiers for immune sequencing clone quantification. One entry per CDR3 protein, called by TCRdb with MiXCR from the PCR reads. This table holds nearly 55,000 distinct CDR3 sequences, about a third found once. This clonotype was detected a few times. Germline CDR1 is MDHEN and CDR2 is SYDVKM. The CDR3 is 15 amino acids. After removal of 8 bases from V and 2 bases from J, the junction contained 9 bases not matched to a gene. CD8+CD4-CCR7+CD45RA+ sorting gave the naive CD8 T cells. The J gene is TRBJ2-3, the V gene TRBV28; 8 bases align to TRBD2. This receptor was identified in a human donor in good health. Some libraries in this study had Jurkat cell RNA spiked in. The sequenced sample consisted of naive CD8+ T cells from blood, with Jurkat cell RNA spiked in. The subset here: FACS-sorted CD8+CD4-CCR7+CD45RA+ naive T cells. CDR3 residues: CASYISGGPTDTQYF. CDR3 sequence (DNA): TGTGCCAGCTATATAAGCGGGGGACCCACAGATACGCAGTATTTT. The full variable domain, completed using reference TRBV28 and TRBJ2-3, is DVKVTQSSRYLVKRTGEKVFLECVQDMDHENMFWYRQDPGLGLRLIYFSYDVKMKEKGDIPEGYSVSREKKERFSLILESASTNQTSMYLCASYISGGPTDTQYFGPGTRLTVL.